This T cell receptor (beta chain) is from a study of CD8 T cells in Susac syndrome. V lost 4 bases, J lost 7 bases, and 10 bases stayed unmatched. This CDR3 has 15 residues. Germline CDR1 and CDR2: SGDLS and YYNGEE. When the RNA was reverse transcribed, random hexamers were used with an input of about 0.45 to 1 ug. Multiplex PCR with immunoSEQ amplified the TCR beta CDR3 across 54 Vbeta and 13 Jbeta. TCRdb reprocessed the immunoSEQ multiplex PCR reads with MiXCR, giving one entry per CDR3 protein. This repertoire shows 150,000 to 200,000 distinct CDR3 sequences, under 97% found once; its top ten account for approximately 0.09%. The study sequenced TCR beta in blood CD8+ and CD4+ T cells. In contrast to the negatively isolated CD8+ and CD4+ T cells, TEMRA cells were FACS-enriched.

This clonotype was obtained from a human donor with multiple sclerosis. The specimen sequenced was CD4+ T cells from PBMCs. The rearrangement links TRBV9 to TRBJ2-1; 8 nucleotides line up with TRBD2. CDR3 in DNA: TGTGCCAGCAGCCCCTACAGGCTAGCGGGTAATGAGCAGTTCTTC. It translates to CASSPYRLAGNEQFF.